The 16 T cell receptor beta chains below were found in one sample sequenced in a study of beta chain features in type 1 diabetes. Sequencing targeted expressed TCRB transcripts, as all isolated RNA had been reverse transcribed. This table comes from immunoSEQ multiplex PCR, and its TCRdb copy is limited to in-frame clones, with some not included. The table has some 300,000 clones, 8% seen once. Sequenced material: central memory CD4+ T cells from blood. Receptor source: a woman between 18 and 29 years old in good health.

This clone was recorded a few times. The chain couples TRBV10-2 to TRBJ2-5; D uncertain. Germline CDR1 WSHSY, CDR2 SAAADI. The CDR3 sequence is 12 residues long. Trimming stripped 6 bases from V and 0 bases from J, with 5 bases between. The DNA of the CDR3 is TGCGCCAGCAGGCAGTACCAAGAGACCCAGTACTTC. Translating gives CASRQYQETQYF.

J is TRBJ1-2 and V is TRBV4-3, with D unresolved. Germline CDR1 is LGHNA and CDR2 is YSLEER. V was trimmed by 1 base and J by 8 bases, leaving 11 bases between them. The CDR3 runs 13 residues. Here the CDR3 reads CASSQALWGGYTF. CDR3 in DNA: TGCGCCAGCAGCCAAGCCCTTTGGGGAGGCTACACCTTC.

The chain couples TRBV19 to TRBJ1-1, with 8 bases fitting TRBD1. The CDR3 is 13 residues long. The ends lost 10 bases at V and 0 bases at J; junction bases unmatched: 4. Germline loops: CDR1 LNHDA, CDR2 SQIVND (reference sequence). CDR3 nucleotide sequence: TGTGCCACGCGACAGGGGATGAACACTGAAGCTTTCTTT. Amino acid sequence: CATRQGMNTEAFF.

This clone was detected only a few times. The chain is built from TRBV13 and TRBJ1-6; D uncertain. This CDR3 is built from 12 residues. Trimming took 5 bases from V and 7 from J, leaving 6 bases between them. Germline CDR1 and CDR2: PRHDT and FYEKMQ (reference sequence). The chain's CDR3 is CASSGDNSPLHF. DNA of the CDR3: TGTGCCAGCAGCGGAGACAATTCACCCCTCCACTTT.

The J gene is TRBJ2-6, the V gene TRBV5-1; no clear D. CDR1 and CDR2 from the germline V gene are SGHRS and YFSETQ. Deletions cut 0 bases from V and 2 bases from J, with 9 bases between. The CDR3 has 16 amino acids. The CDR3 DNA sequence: TGCGCCAGCAGCTTGGGGAACGGTGCTGGGGCCAACGTCCTGACTTTC. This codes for CASSLGNGAGANVLTF. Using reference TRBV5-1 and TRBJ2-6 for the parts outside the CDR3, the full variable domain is KAGVTQTPRYLIKTRGQQVTLSCSPISGHRSVSWYQQTPGQGLQFLFEYFSETQRNKGNFPGRFSGRQFSNSRSEMNVSTLELGDSALYLCASSLGNGAGANVLTFGAGSRLTVL.

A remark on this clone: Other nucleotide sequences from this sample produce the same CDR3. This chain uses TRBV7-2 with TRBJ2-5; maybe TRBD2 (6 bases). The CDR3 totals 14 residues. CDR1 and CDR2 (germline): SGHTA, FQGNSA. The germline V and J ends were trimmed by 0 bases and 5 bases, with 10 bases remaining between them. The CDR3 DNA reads TGTGCCAGCAGCTTAGCGGGGGGAGGTGAGACCCAGTACTTC. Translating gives CASSLAGGGETQYF.

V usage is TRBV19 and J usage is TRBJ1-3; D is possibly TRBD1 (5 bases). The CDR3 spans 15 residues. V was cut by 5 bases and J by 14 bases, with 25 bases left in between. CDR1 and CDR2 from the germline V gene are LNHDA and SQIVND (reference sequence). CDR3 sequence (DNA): TGTGCCAGTAGTTCGACTTTAAATTCAGGGCGAAGAGTATATTTT. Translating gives CASSSTLNSGRRVYF. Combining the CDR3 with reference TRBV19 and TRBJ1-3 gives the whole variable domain DGGITQSPKYLFRKEGQNVTLSCEQNLNHDAMYWYRQDPGQGLRLIYYSQIVNDFQKGDIAEGYSVSREKKESFPLTVTSAQKNPTAFYLCASSSTLNSGRRVYFGEGSWLTVV.

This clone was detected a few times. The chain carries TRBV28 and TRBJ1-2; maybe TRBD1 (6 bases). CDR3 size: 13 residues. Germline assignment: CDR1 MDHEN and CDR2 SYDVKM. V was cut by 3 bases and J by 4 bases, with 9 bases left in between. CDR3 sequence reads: CASSFQGPYGYTF. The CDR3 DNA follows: TGTGCCAGCAGTTTTCAGGGGCCCTATGGCTACACCTTC.

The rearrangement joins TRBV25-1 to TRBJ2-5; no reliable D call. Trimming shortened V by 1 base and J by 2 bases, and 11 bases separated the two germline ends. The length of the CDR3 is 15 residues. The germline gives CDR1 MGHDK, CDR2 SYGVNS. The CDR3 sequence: CASSESLGWQETQYF. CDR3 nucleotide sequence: TGTGCCAGCAGTGAATCTTTGGGGTGGCAAGAGACCCAGTACTTC. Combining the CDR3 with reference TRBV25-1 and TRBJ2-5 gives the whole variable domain EADIYQTPRYLVIGTGKKITLECSQTMGHDKMYWYQQDPGMELHLIHYSYGVNSTEKGDLSSESTVSRIRTEHFPLTLESARPSHTSQYLCASSESLGWQETQYFGPGTRLLVL.

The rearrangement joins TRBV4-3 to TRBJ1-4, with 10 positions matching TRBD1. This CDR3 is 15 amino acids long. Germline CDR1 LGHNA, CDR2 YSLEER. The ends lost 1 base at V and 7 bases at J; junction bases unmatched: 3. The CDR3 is CASSQAGTGAEKLFF. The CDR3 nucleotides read TGCGCCAGCAGCCAAGCCGGGACAGGGGCTGAAAAACTGTTTTTT.

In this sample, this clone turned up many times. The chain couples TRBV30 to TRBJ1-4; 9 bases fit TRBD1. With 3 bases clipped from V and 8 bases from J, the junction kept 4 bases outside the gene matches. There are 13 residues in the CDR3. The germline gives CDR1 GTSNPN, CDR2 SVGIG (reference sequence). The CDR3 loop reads CAWSRDREEKLFF. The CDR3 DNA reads TGTGCCTGGAGCCGGGACAGGGAAGAAAAACTGTTTTTT.

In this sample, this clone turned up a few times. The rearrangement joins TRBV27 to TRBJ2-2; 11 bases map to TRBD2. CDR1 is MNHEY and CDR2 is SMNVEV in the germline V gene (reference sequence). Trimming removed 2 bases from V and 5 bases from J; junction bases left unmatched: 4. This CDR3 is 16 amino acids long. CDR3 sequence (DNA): TGTGCCAGCAGTTTAATACTAGCGGGGGAAACCGGGGAGCTGTTTTTT. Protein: CASSLILAGETGELFF.

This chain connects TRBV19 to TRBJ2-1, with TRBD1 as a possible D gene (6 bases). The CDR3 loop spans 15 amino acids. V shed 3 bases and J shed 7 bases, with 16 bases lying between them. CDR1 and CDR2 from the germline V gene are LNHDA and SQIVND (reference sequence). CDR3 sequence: CASSISKTGKNEQFF. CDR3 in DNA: TGTGCCAGTAGTATTTCTAAGACAGGAAAGAATGAGCAGTTCTTC.

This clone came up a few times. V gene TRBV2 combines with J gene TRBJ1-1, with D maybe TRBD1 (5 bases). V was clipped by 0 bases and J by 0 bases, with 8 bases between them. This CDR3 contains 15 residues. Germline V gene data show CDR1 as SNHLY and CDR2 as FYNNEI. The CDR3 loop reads CASSEALRVNTEAFF. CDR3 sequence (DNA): TGTGCCAGCAGTGAAGCGCTCAGGGTGAACACTGAAGCTTTCTTT. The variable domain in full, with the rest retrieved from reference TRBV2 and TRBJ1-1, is EPEVTQTPSHQVTQMGQEVILRCVPISNHLYFYWYRQILGQKVEFLVSFYNNEISEKSEIFDDQFSVERPDGSNFTLKIRSTKLEDSAMYFCASSEALRVNTEAFFGQGTRLTVV.

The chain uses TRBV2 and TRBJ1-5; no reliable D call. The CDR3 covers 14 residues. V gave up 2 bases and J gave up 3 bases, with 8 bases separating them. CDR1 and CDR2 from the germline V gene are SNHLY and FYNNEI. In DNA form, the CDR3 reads TGTGCCAGCAGTGAACAGGCGTCCAATCAGCCCCAGCATTTT. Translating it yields CASSEQASNQPQHF.

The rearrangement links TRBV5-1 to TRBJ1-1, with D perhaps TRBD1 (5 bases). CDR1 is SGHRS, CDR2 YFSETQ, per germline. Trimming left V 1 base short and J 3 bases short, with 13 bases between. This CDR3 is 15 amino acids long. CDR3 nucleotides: TGCGCCAGCAGCTTGATCCCTTCGGGGGACACTGAAGCTTTCTTT. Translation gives CASSLIPSGDTEAFF.